This record looks at one TCR beta chain sequence and its context. The protocol was immunoSEQ multiplex PCR, while the TCRdb copy is restricted to in-frame clones and leaves out a portion. The sample contains 200,000 to 250,000 clones, 80% to 90% of which appear only once. The germline gives CDR1 LGHNA, CDR2 YNFKEQ. V lost 0 bases, J lost 3 bases, and 6 bases lay in between. The length of the CDR3 is 13 residues. The data were obtained in a study of blood T cell repertoires in COVID-19. This receptor was obtained from a woman in her forties or fifties with acute COVID-19. The specimen was PBMCs or T cells enriched from blood (not recorded which). This rearrangement joins TRBV4-2 to TRBJ2-7, with a possible D match to TRBD1 (6 bases). CDR3 protein: CASSQEGGYEQYF. DNA of the CDR3: TGTGCCAGCAGCCAAGAAGGGGGCTACGAGCAGTACTTC.